This TCR beta chain derives from a study of T cell responses to AZD1222 COVID-19 vaccine. General study points: Spike was spanned by vaccine-associated CD4 TCRs, with dominance at 160-218 and 743-854. Repertoire samples came only from after the peak T cell response. Donors were mostly white British, more females; clonal diversity possibly underestimated.

Assay used: immunoSEQ multiplex PCR; TCRdb lists only in-frame clones, some missing. The table records 130,000 or so clones, 80% to 90% of them present only once. Trimming shortened V by 6 bases and J by 0 bases, and 6 bases separated the two germline ends. This CDR3 region has 13 residues. Germline V gene sequence: CDR1 MNHEY, CDR2 SVGAGI. In the case of this clone: What it binds is not known.

The specimen comprised peripheral blood, sampled on day 0 of MenACWY control vaccination. This clonotype was sampled from an adult in good health. The V call is TRBV6-5, the J call TRBJ1-3; D is possibly TRBD1 (6 bases). DNA for the CDR3: TGTGCCAGCAGGGACAGCTCTGGAAACACCATATATTTT. Residues: CASRDSSGNTIYF.